This TCR beta chain was profiled in a study of T cells in Graves' hyperthyroidism and ophthalmopathy. Study outcomes and limitations: Stable hyperthyroidism and ophthalmopathy were separated using 13 V-J signatures. Ophthalmopathy, as predicted by the model, came a median around 7 months after the prediction. Blood also contained most expanded thyroid clonotypes above 0.001.

Using RNA transcripts as the source, TCR beta CDR3 regions were amplified. RT-PCR in the first round (using the HTBI primer set) targeted the TCR CDR3. One entry per CDR3 protein results from TCRdb running MiXCR on the multiplex PCR reads. The sample carries some 770,000 distinct CDR3 sequences, 15% to 20% recorded once. A note on this clonotype: Antigen: not known.

The material sequenced was blood. The receptor was derived from a man between 18 and 29 years old with Graves' hyperthyroidism.

As DNA, the CDR3 is TGCAGTACGGGGACTAGCGTTTACAATGAGCAGTTCTTC. Its protein product is CSTGTSVYNEQFF. The V call is TRBV20-1, the J call TRBJ2-1; 10 bases map to TRBD2. The CDR3 is 13 residues long. Germline V gene sequence: CDR1 DFQATT, CDR2 SNEGSKA (reference sequence). Unmatched junction bases numbered 5, after V lost 8 bases and J lost 4 bases.